The 20 T cell receptor beta chains given below trace back to one sample, sequenced in a study of blood T cell repertoires in COVID-19. Sequenced by immunoSEQ multiplex PCR; TCRdb stores in-frame clones only, minus some. The sample includes some 300,000 clones, roughly 89% of them seen just once. Input material: PBMCs or T cells enriched from blood (not recorded which). These receptors came from a woman in her thirties who had recovered from COVID-19.

The chain carries TRBV6-1 and TRBJ2-3; D might be TRBD2 (6 bases). CDR1 and CDR2 (germline): MNHNS, SASEGT. The V and J ends lost 0 bases and 0 bases respectively, with 22 bases between them. CDR3 length: 20 amino acids. CDR3 protein: CASSEASLGGSGKSTDTQYF. The CDR3 DNA sequence: TGTGCCAGCAGTGAAGCATCCCTTGGGGGTAGCGGAAAGAGCACAGATACGCAGTATTTT.

This clone was picked up a small number of times. This chain connects TRBV11-3 to TRBJ2-3; 7 bases agree with TRBD1. Germline V lookup: CDR1 SGHNT, CDR2 YENEEA. Trimming took 1 base from V and 4 from J; bases not matched to a gene: 5. The CDR3 spans 15 residues. CDR3 bases: TGTGCCAGCAGCTTAGGAGGGGGCAGGGCAGATACGCAGTATTTT. Its translation: CASSLGGGRADTQYF.

The chain has TRBV19 and TRBJ1-5; 10 bases map to TRBD1. This CDR3 is built from 14 residues. Per the germline V gene, CDR1 is LNHDA and CDR2 is SQIVND (reference sequence). For the CDR3, the DNA is TGTGCGGTTTCCCCGACAGGGGGCTATCAGCCCCAGCATTTT. Translating gives CAVSPTGGYQPQHF.

The chain combines TRBV18 with TRBJ2-1; 10 bases align to TRBD2. After removal of 3 bases from V and 10 bases from J, the junction contained 9 bases not matched to a gene. The germline CDR1 and CDR2 sequences are KGHSH and LQKENI. The CDR3 runs to 15 residues. The chain's CDR3 is CASSPLAGAYKEQFF. Written as DNA, the CDR3 is TGTGCCAGCTCACCCCTAGCGGGAGCTTATAAAGAGCAGTTCTTC.

The genes are TRBV5-6 and TRBJ2-4; 9 nucleotides match TRBD2. Germline CDR1 and CDR2: SGHDT and YYEEEE. There are 14 residues in the CDR3. V lost 1 base and J lost 11; bases outside the gene matches: 7. The CDR3 region has the DNA TGTGCCAGCAGCTTGAAAGCGGGAGGAGGCTTTCAGTACTTC. Its protein product is CASSLKAGGGFQYF.

This clone was recorded once. CDR3 DNA sequence: TGTGCCAGCTCACCATGGAGGACAGGGATAAATGAAAAACTGTTTTTT. Translation gives CASSPWRTGINEKLFF. V and J are TRBV18 and TRBJ1-4, with 8 bases fitting TRBD1. J was trimmed by 5 bases and V by 2 bases; bases with no gene match: 7. CDR3 length: 16 amino acids. The germline V gene encodes CDR1 KGHSH and CDR2 LQKENI.

This clone appeared a few times. The chain has TRBV7-9 and TRBJ2-1, with 16 nucleotides matching TRBD2. V lost 5 bases and J lost 0; bases outside the gene matches: 4. This CDR3 contains 18 residues. Germline loops: CDR1 SEHNR, CDR2 FQNEAQ (reference sequence). For the CDR3, the DNA is TGTGCCAGCAGCCCGGGACTAGCGGGAGGGAGCTCCTACAATGAGCAGTTCTTC. Amino acid sequence: CASSPGLAGGSSYNEQFF. The whole variable domain, filled in from reference TRBV7-9 and TRBJ2-1, reads DTGVSQNPRHKITKRGQNVTFRCDPISEHNRLYWYRQTLGQGPEFLTYFQNEAQLEKSRLLSDRFSAERPKGSFSTLEIQRTEQGDSAMYLCASSPGLAGGSSYNEQFFGPGTRLTVL.

The gene calls are TRBV2 and TRBJ2-7, with 9 bases that match TRBD2. The CDR3 runs to 20 residues. The germline V gene encodes CDR1 SNHLY and CDR2 FYNNEI. V dropped 0 bases and J dropped 2; count of bases not matched to a gene: 17. The CDR3 DNA sequence: TGTGCCAGCAGTGAAGCGCTGCCCAAGGCTAGCGGGAACCTAGCCTACGAGCAGTACTTC. It codes for CASSEALPKASGNLAYEQYF.

The chain links TRBV7-8 to TRBJ1-4; possible D gene TRBD1, 5 bases. Trimming cost V 5 bases and J 0 bases, with 19 bases left between them. The CDR3 is 18 amino acids. The germline gives CDR1 SGHVS, CDR2 FQNEAQ. CDR3 in amino acids: CASSPRIEQTATNEKLFF. The CDR3 DNA reads as TGTGCCAGCAGCCCTAGGATCGAGCAGACAGCAACTAATGAAAAACTGTTTTTT.

The genes are TRBV25-1 and TRBJ2-2; unclear D gene. CDR1 is MGHDK and CDR2 is SYGVNS in the germline V gene. The length of the CDR3 is 16 residues. Trimming shortened V by 5 bases and J by 4 bases, and 17 bases separated the two germline ends. The CDR3 protein is CASSKSPDSGTGELFF. CDR3 bases: TGTGCCAGCAGTAAATCCCCAGACTCGGGCACCGGGGAGCTGTTTTTT.

The chain couples TRBV6-5 to TRBJ1-1; 8 bases agree with TRBD1. The CDR3 spans 14 residues. The trim removed 6 bases at V and 5 bases at J, leaving 8 bases unmatched. Germline V gene data show CDR1 as MNHEY and CDR2 as SVGAGI. CDR3 bases: TGTGCCAGCAGCCGCGACAGGGGACGAACTGAAGCTTTCTTT. Translation: CASSRDRGRTEAFF.

This chain's CDR3 is CAVKTGGDEQYF. CDR3 in DNA: TGTGCCGTCAAAACAGGGGGTGACGAGCAGTACTTC. The rearrangement joins TRBV19 to TRBJ2-7; 8 nucleotides match TRBD1. This CDR3 spans 12 amino acids. Germline V gene data show CDR1 as LNHDA and CDR2 as SQIVND (reference sequence). Germline trimming cut 11 bases from V and 5 bases from J; bases unmatched to any gene: 8.

This chain links TRBV10-2 with TRBJ2-3; 7 bases line up with TRBD2. Trimming removed 7 bases from V and 4 bases from J; junction bases left unmatched: 14. The CDR3 loop spans 16 amino acids. In germline, CDR1 is WSHSY, CDR2 SAAADI. The CDR3 DNA reads as TGCGCCAGCACGCTTTTTAGGGGAGGGAGCCCAGATACGCAGTATTTT. This gives the protein CASTLFRGGSPDTQYF.

CDR3 DNA sequence: TGTGCCAGTAATCCCGCGGGGGCGAACTATGGCTACACCTTC. This sequence encodes CASNPAGANYGYTF. This rearrangement joins TRBV19 to TRBJ1-2; TRBD1 might be the D (6 bases). The ends were cut back, 7 bases at V and 2 bases at J, with 14 bases in the middle. The CDR3 has 14 amino acids. Germline V gives CDR1 LNHDA, CDR2 SQIVND (reference sequence).

This chain's CDR3 is CATSREYGASGSYEQYF. The CDR3 nucleotides are TGTGCCACCAGCAGAGAATACGGGGCTAGCGGTTCCTACGAGCAGTACTTC. The rearrangement joins TRBV15 to TRBJ2-7; TRBD2 matches 7 bases. The V segment lost 0 bases and the J segment 1 base; nucleotides outside the gene matches: 9. This CDR3 has 17 residues. Germline assignment: CDR1 LNHNV and CDR2 YYDKDF (reference sequence).

The chain is built from TRBV28 and TRBJ1-2, with TRBD1 identical over 7 bases. The CDR3 is 15 residues long. J lost 4 bases, V lost 6 bases, and 11 bases had no gene match. The germline V gene encodes CDR1 MDHEN and CDR2 SYDVKM. CDR3 sequence (DNA): TGTGCCAGCAGACAGGGGCTCGGGCGTATCTATGGCTACACCTTC. This sequence encodes CASRQGLGRIYGYTF.

A few counts support this clone. The chain recombines TRBV15 with TRBJ2-7, with TRBD1 matching 9 bases. Trimming at V came to 2 bases and at J to 4 bases, leaving 12 bases not matched to a gene. CDR1 is LNHNV and CDR2 is YYDKDF in the germline V gene (reference sequence). The CDR3 is made up of 17 amino acids. DNA of the CDR3: TGTGCCACCAGCAGACTCCCGAGGGGGACAGGGTTTTACGAGCAGTACTTC. Amino acids: CATSRLPRGTGFYEQYF.

The V gene is TRBV19, the J gene TRBJ2-2, with TRBD2 matching over 12 bases. CDR3 length: 16 amino acids. V trimming: 6 bases; J trimming: 4 bases; junction bases outside the gene matches: 6. Germline lookup yields CDR1 LNHDA and CDR2 SQIVND (reference sequence). CDR3 sequence reads: CASRKLAGGPTGELFF. The CDR3 DNA reads TGTGCCAGTAGGAAACTAGCGGGAGGACCCACCGGGGAGCTGTTTTTT.

The chain has TRBV18 and TRBJ2-7; D is possibly TRBD2 (5 bases). Germline-derived CDR1 and CDR2 are KGHSH and LQKENI. This CDR3 contains 13 residues. Trimming took off 2 bases at V and 7 bases at J, with 12 bases between the two ends. The CDR3 region has the DNA TGTGCCAGCTCACCATTGGGAGATGGAGAGCAGTACTTC. It yields the protein CASSPLGDGEQYF.

This chain links TRBV25-1 with TRBJ1-4; no reliable D call. CDR3 size: 12 residues. Trimming removed 3 bases from V and 7 bases from J, with 6 bases in between. The V gene's germline CDR1 is MGHDK and CDR2 SYGVNS. CDR3 loop: CASSDPGEKLFF. Here the CDR3 DNA reads TGTGCCAGCAGTGATCCGGGTGAAAAACTGTTTTTT. The full variable domain, with the rest looked up from reference TRBV25-1 and TRBJ1-4, is EADIYQTPRYLVIGTGKKITLECSQTMGHDKMYWYQQDPGMELHLIHYSYGVNSTEKGDLSSESTVSRIRTEHFPLTLESARPSHTSQYLCASSDPGEKLFFGSGTQLSVL.